Listed below are T cell receptor beta chains from one sample, sequenced in a study of T cells in narcolepsy. Sequenced by immunoSEQ multiplex PCR; TCRdb stores in-frame clones only, minus some. This sample yields around 35,000 clones, of which 90% are seen a single time; about 1.3% belongs to the top ten. The sequenced material came from CD45RA- memory CD4+ T cells from PBMCs. The receptors originated from a human donor with narcolepsy. Both conserved end residues are part of each CDR3. Fields, in order: CDR3 length, D gene, clone size, V gene, J gene, CDR3 protein, CDR3 DNA. The D gene is left open where the match is weak. Clone size appears in some rows only: once, few, many, or a class for an expanded clone.

>13|.|.|TRBV19|TRBJ2-1
CASSGQGDFEQFF
TGTGCCAGTAGCGGTCAGGGGGACTTTGAGCAGTTCTTC
>13|.|few|TRBV30|TRBJ1-4
CAWKRATNEKLFF
TGTGCCTGGAAGCGTGCGACTAATGAAAAACTGTTTTTT
>14|TRBD1|.|TRBV4-3|TRBJ1-1
CASSPGTVGTEAFF
TGCGCCAGCAGCCCCGGGACAGTTGGCACTGAAGCTTTCTTT
>15|TRBD1|.|TRBV18|TRBJ1-5
CASSLGQGTNQPQHF
TGTGCCAGCTCCTTGGGACAGGGGACTAATCAGCCCCAGCATTTT
>15|TRBD2|once|TRBV6-6|TRBJ2-7
CASSGGRAGEYEQYF
TGTGCCAGCAGTGGCGGGAGGGCCGGGGAATACGAGCAGTACTTC
>18|TRBD1|.|TRBV18|TRBJ2-6
CASSRPGQGPAGANVLTF
TGTGCCAGCTCACGACCGGGACAGGGTCCCGCTGGGGCCAACGTCCTGACTTTC
>14|TRBD1|.|TRBV7-3|TRBJ1-1
CASSPQGVGTEAFF
TGTGCCAGCAGCCCCCAGGGGGTCGGTACTGAAGCTTTCTTT
>15|.|.|TRBV7-7|TRBJ2-2
CASSLDRGATGELFF
TGTGCCAGCAGCTTAGACCGGGGAGCCACCGGGGAGCTGTTTTTT
>17|TRBD2|.|TRBV5-1|TRBJ2-3
CASSVKSSGVRADTQYF
TGCGCCAGCAGCGTTAAATCTAGCGGGGTTAGAGCAGATACGCAGTATTTT
>13|.|.|TRBV29-1|TRBJ2-2
CSAQGYDTGELFF
TGCAGCGCCCAGGGATATGACACCGGGGAGCTGTTTTTT
>14|.|.|TRBV7-2|TRBJ2-3
CASRGRASTDTQYF
TGTGCCAGCAGAGGACGGGCTAGCACAGATACGCAGTATTTT
>14|.|.|TRBV4-1|TRBJ1-2
CASSPPRGADGYTF
TGCGCCAGCAGCCCTCCCCGGGGGGCCGATGGCTACACCTTC
>9|.|.|TRBV20-1|TRBJ1-1
CSARWGAFF
TGCAGTGCTAGATGGGGCGCTTTCTTT
>16|TRBD2|.|TRBV28|TRBJ2-2
CASSPPGSGRIGELFF
TGTGCCAGCAGTCCCCCGGGTAGCGGGAGGATCGGGGAGCTGTTTTTT
>11|.|.|TRBV5-4|TRBJ2-5
CASSLEETQYF
TGTGCCAGCAGCTTGGAAGAGACCCAGTACTTC
>16|.|once|TRBV2|TRBJ1-6
CASRTQGVFSDSPLHF
TGTGCCAGCAGGACACAGGGAGTCTTCTCCGATTCACCCCTCCACTTT
>15|.|.|TRBV19|TRBJ2-5
CASSIGWLGRETQYF
TGTGCCAGTAGTATAGGATGGTTAGGTCGAGAGACCCAGTACTTC
>13|.|.|TRBV23-1|TRBJ2-7
CAPDQGELYEQYF
TGCGCCCCCGACCAAGGGGAACTCTACGAGCAGTACTTC
>15|TRBD2|.|TRBV13|TRBJ2-7
CASSSERGSSYEQYF
TGTGCCAGCAGCTCTGAGCGGGGGAGCTCCTACGAGCAGTACTTC
>13|.|.|TRBV19|TRBJ2-6
CASSSTGANVLTF
TGTGCCAGTAGTAGCACTGGGGCCAACGTCCTGACTTTC
>13|.|.|TRBV5-1|TRBJ2-2
CASRETSTGELFF
TGCGCCAGCAGGGAAACTAGTACCGGGGAGCTGTTTTTT
>12|.|.|TRBV2|TRBJ1-2
CASREDSEGYTF
TGTGCCAGCAGGGAGGACTCGGAGGGCTACACCTTC
>15|.|.|TRBV30|TRBJ1-4
CAWGPGGPLDEKLFF
TGTGCCTGGGGGCCCGGGGGACCTCTGGATGAAAAACTGTTTTTT
>13|.|.|TRBV11-2|TRBJ2-1
CASSLDRGDEQFF
TGTGCCAGCAGCTTAGATAGGGGCGATGAGCAGTTCTTC
>15|TRBD1|once|TRBV28|TRBJ1-1
CASSFLDRVNTEAFF
TGTGCCAGCAGTTTCCTGGACAGGGTGAACACTGAAGCTTTCTTT
>16|.|once|TRBV7-2|TRBJ1-3
CASSLGGLSSGNTIYF
TGTGCCAGCAGCTTAGGAGGGCTAAGCTCTGGAAACACCATATATTTT
>15|.|.|TRBV7-2|TRBJ2-3
CASSKGGGYTDTQYF
TGTGCCAGCAGCAAAGGTGGGGGCTACACAGATACGCAGTATTTT
>16|TRBD1|.|TRBV5-6|TRBJ1-1
CASSLYLDWDRYEAFF
TGTGCCAGCAGCTTGTATCTCGATTGGGACAGATATGAAGCTTTCTTT
>14|TRBD1|.|TRBV6-1|TRBJ1-6
CASSTGAGNSPLHF
TGTGCCAGCAGTACAGGGGCAGGTAATTCACCCCTCCACTTT
>12|.|.|TRBV7-8|TRBJ1-1
CASSLGGGEAFF
TGTGCCAGCAGTCTCGGAGGTGGAGAAGCTTTCTTT
>13|.|.|TRBV18|TRBJ1-1
CASSPTPNTEAFF
TGTGCCAGCTCACCAACACCGAACACTGAAGCTTTCTTT
>16|TRBD2|.|TRBV10-3|TRBJ2-3
CAIRGLAAGTIDTQYF
TGTGCCATTCGGGGACTAGCGGCCGGTACGATTGATACGCAGTATTTT
>13|.|.|TRBV4-1|TRBJ1-1
CASSPLGGRKAFF
TGCGCCAGCAGCCCGTTGGGGGGCAGGAAGGCTTTCTTT
>16|.|few|TRBV6-6|TRBJ2-7
CASSYYRRGVAYEQYF
TGTGCCAGCAGTTACTACCGCAGGGGGGTGGCCTACGAGCAGTACTTC
>12|.|.|TRBV29-1|TRBJ2-3
CSADLTRDTQYF
TGCAGCGCTGATTTAACTCGCGATACGCAGTATTTT
>14|.|.|TRBV27|TRBJ1-1
CASSPASLNTEAFF
TGTGCCAGCAGTCCCGCTTCACTGAACACTGAAGCTTTCTTT
>15|.|.|TRBV7-8|TRBJ1-1
CASSRTQGWNTEAFF
TGTGCCAGCAGCCGCACACAGGGCTGGAACACTGAAGCTTTCTTT
>16|.|.|TRBV7-9|TRBJ2-3
CASSPVTGQITDTQYF
TGTGCCAGCAGCCCCGTGACAGGACAAATCACAGATACGCAGTATTTT
>12|.|.|TRBV7-6|TRBJ2-7
CASGNMAYEQYF
TGTGCCAGCGGCAATATGGCCTACGAGCAGTACTTC
>15|TRBD2|.|TRBV9|TRBJ2-1
CASSPTSPSLNEQFF
TGTGCCAGCTCCCCGACTAGCCCCTCTCTCAATGAGCAGTTCTTC
>15|TRBD2|.|TRBV2|TRBJ2-7
CASRDSGGPSYEQYF
TGTGCCAGCAGAGATAGCGGGGGCCCGTCCTACGAGCAGTACTTC
>14|.|.|TRBV4-3|TRBJ1-2
CASSQEGPREGYTF
TGCGCCAGCAGCCAAGAGGGGCCCCGGGAGGGCTACACCTTC
>15|.|.|TRBV30|TRBJ1-2
CAWSVTLLVNYGYTF
TGTGCCTGGAGTGTAACTCTTCTGGTGAACTATGGCTACACCTTC
>12|.|.|TRBV6-1|TRBJ2-7
CASSLWGSEQYF
TGTGCCAGCAGCCTATGGGGTAGCGAGCAGTACTTC
>18|.|few|TRBV19|TRBJ1-3
CASSIEGQASISGNTIYF
TGTGCCAGTAGTATAGAGGGTCAGGCCTCGATCTCTGGAAACACCATATATTTT
>15|TRBD1|.|TRBV7-7|TRBJ1-3
CASSLGTGARNTIYF
TGTGCCAGCAGCTTGGGGACAGGGGCAAGAAACACCATATATTTT
>16|.|.|TRBV19|TRBJ1-6
CASSMSRLSYNSPLHF
TGTGCCAGTAGTATGTCGAGGCTTTCCTATAATTCACCCCTCCACTTT
>11|.|.|TRBV20-1|TRBJ2-7
CSPSVAYEQYF
TGCAGCCCCTCGGTAGCGTACGAGCAGTACTTC
>18|TRBD1|.|TRBV7-3|TRBJ2-6
CASSSLQGDSSGANVLTF
TGTGCCAGCAGCTCGTTACAGGGGGACAGCTCTGGGGCCAACGTCCTGACTTTC
>13|.|once|TRBV28|TRBJ2-7
CASSMSEPYEQYF
TGTGCCAGCAGTATGTCCGAGCCGTACGAGCAGTACTTC
>15|.|.|TRBV6-5|TRBJ1-2
CASSYSSGVNNGYTF
TGTGCCAGCAGTTACTCGTCAGGGGTCAATAATGGCTACACCTTC
>14|.|.|TRBV4-3|TRBJ1-1
CASSQDNQKSEAFF
TGCGCCAGCAGCCAAGATAATCAAAAGTCGGAAGCTTTCTTT
>15|.|.|TRBV27|TRBJ2-3
CASSSMAGLGSTQYF
TGTGCCAGCAGTTCTATGGCGGGACTCGGGAGTACGCAGTATTTT
>14|.|.|TRBV6-4|TRBJ2-2
CASRIFGHTGELFF
TGTGCCAGCAGAATATTCGGACATACCGGGGAGCTGTTTTTT
>14|TRBD1|.|TRBV5-1|TRBJ2-4
CASSQGQGADIQYF
TGCGCCAGCAGCCAAGGACAGGGGGCAGACATTCAGTACTTC
>14|.|.|TRBV2|TRBJ2-5
CAKKGGTAQETQYF
TGTGCCAAGAAAGGAGGGACAGCTCAAGAGACCCAGTACTTC
>15|.|once|TRBV5-8|TRBJ1-4
CASSLEERLGEKLFF
TGTGCCAGCAGCTTGGAAGAGCGCCTCGGGGAAAAACTGTTTTTT
>15|TRBD2|.|TRBV11-3|TRBJ2-3
CASSLTSRGLDTQYF
TGTGCCAGCAGCTTGACTAGCCGGGGGTTGGATACGCAGTATTTT